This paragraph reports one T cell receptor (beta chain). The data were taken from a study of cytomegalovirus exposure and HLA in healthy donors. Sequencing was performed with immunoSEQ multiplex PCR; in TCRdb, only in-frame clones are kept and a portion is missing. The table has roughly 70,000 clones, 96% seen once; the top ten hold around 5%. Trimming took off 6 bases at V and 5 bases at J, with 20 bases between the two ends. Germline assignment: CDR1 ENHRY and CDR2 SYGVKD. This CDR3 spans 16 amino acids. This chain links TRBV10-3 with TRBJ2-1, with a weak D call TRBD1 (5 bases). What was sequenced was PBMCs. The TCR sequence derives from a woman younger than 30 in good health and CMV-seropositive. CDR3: CAISKQGVGIDNEQFF. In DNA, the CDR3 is TGTGCCATCAGCAAGCAAGGGGTAGGGATCGACAATGAGCAGTTCTTC.